This T cell receptor beta chain was captured in a study of Graves' ophthalmopathy and Graves' hyperthyroidism. This clonotype was seen repeatedly, ten times or more. Amplifying from RNA transcripts, the study obtained TCR beta CDR3 regions. Second-round multiplex PCR came after a first-round RT-PCR that employed HTBI primers. TCRdb re-called the multiplex PCR reads through MiXCR, storing one row per CDR3 protein. Among around 600,000 distinct CDR3 sequences listed, about 41% were seen once. The CDR3 is 15 residues long. Per the germline V gene, CDR1 is SGHDN and CDR2 is FVKESK. The V gene lost 4 bases and the J gene lost 2 bases, with 15 bases spanning the gap.

This TCR was recovered from an adult man with Graves' ophthalmopathy. The chain recombines TRBV14 with TRBJ2-7; D is perhaps TRBD1 or TRBD2 (5 bases each). Sequences were obtained from peripheral blood. CDR3 protein: CASSRVRDGTYEQYF. The CDR3 DNA sequence: TGTGCCAGCAGCCGAGTAAGGGACGGTACCTACGAGCAGTACTTC.